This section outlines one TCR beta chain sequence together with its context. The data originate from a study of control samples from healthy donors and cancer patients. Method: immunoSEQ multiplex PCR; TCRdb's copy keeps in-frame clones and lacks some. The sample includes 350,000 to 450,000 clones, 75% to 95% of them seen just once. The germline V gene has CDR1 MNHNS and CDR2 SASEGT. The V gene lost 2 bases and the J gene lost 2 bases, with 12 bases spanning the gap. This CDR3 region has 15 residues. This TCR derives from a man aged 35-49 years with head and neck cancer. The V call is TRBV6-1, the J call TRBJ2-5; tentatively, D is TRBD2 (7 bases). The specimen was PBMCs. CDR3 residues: CASSEWGGHQETQYF. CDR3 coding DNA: TGTGCCAGCAGTGAATGGGGGGGGCATCAAGAGACCCAGTACTTC.